One and the same sample provided the 10 T cell receptor beta chains below, sequenced in a study of control samples from healthy donors and cancer patients. Sequenced by immunoSEQ multiplex PCR; TCRdb stores in-frame clones only, minus some. The sample has 90,000 to 110,000 clones; about four fifths are singletons. Material: blood. These receptors originate from a woman in her forties or fifties in good health.

The rearrangement uses TRBV5-6 and TRBJ2-3, with no clear D. CDR3 length: 15 amino acids. CDR1 and CDR2 from the germline V gene are SGHDT and YYEEEE. The V and J ends lost 3 bases and 1 base respectively, with 12 bases between them. The CDR3 loop reads CASSSNMDGTDTQYF. The CDR3 nucleotides are TGTGCCAGCAGCTCCAACATGGATGGCACAGATACGCAGTATTTT.

This clone came up a few times. This rearrangement joins TRBV7-9 to TRBJ1-1, with TRBD1 matching over 8 bases. The junction had 8 bases not matched to a gene; V was cut back by 5 bases and J by 3 bases. The CDR3 consists of 15 residues. The germline CDR1 and CDR2 sequences are SEHNR and FQNEAQ (reference sequence). The CDR3 nucleotides are TGTGCCAGCAGCGCAAGGACAGGGCCGGACACTGAAGCTTTCTTT. Its protein is CASSARTGPDTEAFF. Supplemented by reference TRBV7-9 and TRBJ1-1, the full variable domain reads DTGVSQNPRHKITKRGQNVTFRCDPISEHNRLYWYRQTLGQGPEFLTYFQNEAQLEKSRLLSDRFSAERPKGSFSTLEIQRTEQGDSAMYLCASSARTGPDTEAFFGQGTRLTVV.

The chain couples TRBV28 to TRBJ1-2, with D unclear. CDR1 is MDHEN, CDR2 SYDVKM, per germline. The CDR3 is 11 amino acids. The germline V and J ends were trimmed by 1 base and 7 bases, with 4 bases remaining between them. CDR3: CASSLYAGYTF. The CDR3 DNA reads as TGTGCCAGCAGTTTATATGCTGGCTACACCTTC.

The chain has TRBV4-1 and TRBJ2-6; D possibly corresponds to TRBD1 (6 bases). The V and J ends lost 5 bases and 0 bases respectively, with 17 bases between them. This CDR3 has 18 amino acids. Germline V gene sequence: CDR1 MGHRA, CDR2 YSYEKL. In DNA, the CDR3 is TGCGCCAGCAGCTGGAGAGGGGGAGTGAGCTCTGGGGCCAACGTCCTGACTTTC. Residues: CASSWRGGVSSGANVLTF.

This chain links TRBV4-3 with TRBJ1-2; D remains unclear. Germline values: CDR1 LGHNA, CDR2 YSLEER. The CDR3 totals 13 residues. V gave up 1 base and J gave up 4 bases, with 7 bases separating them. CDR3: CASSQGAPYGYTF. The DNA for the CDR3 is TGCGCCAGCAGCCAAGGGGCGCCCTATGGCTACACCTTC.

V gene TRBV6-5 combines with J gene TRBJ2-7, with D possibly being TRBD1 (5 bases). The CDR3 runs to 11 residues. In germline, CDR1 is MNHEY, CDR2 SVGAGI. V was shortened by 11 bases and J by 7 bases, with 15 bases between the two germline ends. The CDR3 DNA reads as TGTGCCTCGCGTCAGGGCGAAGAGCAGTACTTC. Its translation: CASRQGEEQYF.

In DNA form, the CDR3 reads TGCGCCAGCAGCAGGCTAGGGGGCTCTACCGGGGAGCTGTTTTTT. It codes for CASSRLGGSTGELFF. The rearrangement links TRBV5-1 to TRBJ2-2; TRBD1 agrees at 7 bases. The CDR3 length is 15 residues. CDR1 and CDR2 from the germline V gene are SGHRS and YFSETQ. J lost 5 bases, V lost 4 bases, and 8 bases had no gene match.

Notes on this clone: This sample also contains other DNA sequences that code for the same CDR3. Written as DNA, the CDR3 is TGTGCCAGCAGTGCTGGGACAGCTAGCACAGATACGCAGTATTTT. Amino acids: CASSAGTASTDTQYF. V gene TRBV2 combines with J gene TRBJ2-3, with 7 bases lining up with TRBD1. Germline CDR1 reads SNHLY; CDR2 reads FYNNEI. CDR3 size: 15 residues. Losses at the gene ends were 4 bases for V and 0 bases for J; bases not matched to a gene: 4. Full variable domain (remainder filled in from reference TRBV2 and TRBJ2-3): EPEVTQTPSHQVTQMGQEVILRCVPISNHLYFYWYRQILGQKVEFLVSFYNNEISEKSEIFDDQFSVERPDGSNFTLKIRSTKLEDSAMYFCASSAGTASTDTQYFGPGTRLTVL.

The table lists this clone with a few counts. The same CDR3 can be traced to other DNA sequences in this sample. This chain joins TRBV9 and TRBJ1-6, with D perhaps TRBD1 (6 bases). Germline CDR1 is SGDLS and CDR2 is YYNGEE. V shed 0 bases and J shed 7 bases, with 11 bases lying between them. This CDR3 has 15 amino acids. For the CDR3, the DNA is TGTGCCAGCAGCGTAGAAGGCAGGGGAAATTCACCCCTCCACTTT. Protein sequence: CASSVEGRGNSPLHF.

The chain has TRBV6-5 and TRBJ2-2, with 8 bases matching TRBD1. Germline trimming cut 6 bases from V and 5 bases from J; bases unmatched to any gene: 8. From germline, CDR1 is MNHEY and CDR2 SVGAGI. CDR3 length: 15 residues. The CDR3 here is CASSRAGGLTGELFF. CDR3 DNA: TGTGCCAGCAGCCGAGCAGGGGGCTTAACCGGGGAGCTGTTTTTT.